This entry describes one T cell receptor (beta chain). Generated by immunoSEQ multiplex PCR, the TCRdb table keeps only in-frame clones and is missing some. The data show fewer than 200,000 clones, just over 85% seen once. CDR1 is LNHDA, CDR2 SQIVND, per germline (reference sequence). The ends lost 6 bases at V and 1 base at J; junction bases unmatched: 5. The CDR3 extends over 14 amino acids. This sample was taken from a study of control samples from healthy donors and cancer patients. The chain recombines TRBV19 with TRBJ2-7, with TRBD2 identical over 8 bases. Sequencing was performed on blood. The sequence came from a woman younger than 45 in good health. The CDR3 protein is CASSPTSVSYEQYF. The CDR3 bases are TGTGCCAGTAGCCCGACTAGCGTGTCCTACGAGCAGTACTTC.